This T cell receptor (beta chain) was found in a study of blood T cell repertoires in COVID-19 (dated by TCRdb to 2018 to 2021). At the level of the whole study: Samples from collaborators originated in the United States, Italy and Spain and spanned both the acute and convalescent phases of COVID-19. The material from the prospective study consisted of cDNA or gDNA derived from T cells, B-cell-depleted T cells, or PBMCs. The dataset comprised deeply sampled blood TCRbeta repertoires from subjects exposed to, actively infected with, or recovered from COVID-19. The repertoires were made available in a free public database intended to serve as a resource for research on the immune response to SARS-CoV-2. The samples were drawn from the first 160 participants of the ongoing ImmuneRACE study and from 950 to 1,500 subjects provided by 6 global collaborators. Sample metadata almost always included a de-identified subject ID, COVID-19 status, age in years and sex. Where available, HLA class I and class II types were obtained from metadata supplied by the sample provider rather than from assay-based typing.

Participants in the prospective study were enrolled through a virtual design, were aged about 18 to 90 years, and lived in some 24 United States geographic areas. In the prospective study, participants were assigned to cohorts based on the clinical history participants reported in a screening survey and a study questionnaire. Recovered participants in ImmuneRACE Cohort 3 were defined as having two consecutive negative NP/OP PCR tests, clearance from a healthcare professional, or resolution of symptoms. In the prospective study, mobile phlebotomists collected whole blood, serum and a nasopharyngeal or oropharyngeal swab from each participant. Over a roughly 2-month period, participants in the prospective study had the option of providing additional blood draws and questionnaires. Before DNA extraction, prospective study blood samples were shipped either frozen or at room temperature. Regarding this clone: Its specific antigen is unknown. Base qualities are not provided; no much larger clone lies one nucleotide away.

Study-level results and caveats: The amount of clinical and demographic metadata varied by source and participant and was provided uncurated.

TCRbeta CDR3 regions were amplified from genomic DNA using the immunoSEQ Assay, a bias-controlled multiplex PCR. The authors' analysis ran thus. Nucleated cell counts per sample were estimated from amplification of reference gene primers within the assay. To quantify the absolute abundance of each unique TCRbeta CDR3 rearrangement, sequence reads were collapsed and filtered. For each sample, productive Simpson clonality was calculated by taking the square root of Simpson's diversity index across productive rearrangements. Held by TCRdb, this immuneACCESS table contains in-frame sequences only and omits some clones. Under half of the omission traces to an unresolved V gene where checked; the cause of the rest is unknown. V, J and clone size were drawn from that table, and D and trimming were deduced from the DNA. The sample table shows around 280,000 clones, and roughly 89% are seen once. 1.7% of the sample is held by the ten biggest clonotypes.

This receptor was identified in a woman in her forties who had recovered from COVID-19. The sample consisted of PBMCs or T cells enriched from blood (not recorded which).

The bases read TGTGCCAGCAGCCTGGGAGCGGGGGAGAATGAGCAGTTCTTC. It specifies CASSLGAGENEQFF. Rearrangement joined TRBV11-1 to TRBJ2-1; 8 bases in between match TRBD2. The CDR3 runs 14 amino acids, cysteine and phenylalanine included. CDR3 DNA is the only sequence kept; it has 42 bases, read in frame from the first base. CDR1 SGHAT and CDR2 FQDESV were looked up in the germline V gene (reference sequence). After removal of 5 bases from V and 7 bases from J, the junction retains 7 bases not matched to a gene.